Listed below are T cell receptor beta chains from one sample, sequenced in a study of T cell changes during pregnancy in multiple sclerosis. Generated by immunoSEQ multiplex PCR, the TCRdb table keeps only in-frame clones and is missing some. Among 70,000 to 90,000 clones, 93% were seen once, and the ten largest hold approximately 0.71%. Sequencing was performed on peripheral blood, taken in the second trimester of pregnancy. These TCRs come from a female donor in good health, enrolled as a control in a pregnancy study. Each CDR3 is given with its conserved first and last residue. Fields, in order: V gene, J gene, D gene, clone size, CDR3 DNA, CDR3 protein. D genes are given only for firm matches. Clone size is given for some rows only: seen once, a few or many times, or a class if the clone is expanded.

TRBV6-5	TRBJ2-1	TRBD2	NA	TGTGCCAGCAGTAAACTAGCGGGGGCCTACAATGAGCAGTTCTTC	CASSKLAGAYNEQFF
TRBV11-2	TRBJ1-2	NA	NA	TGTGCCAGCAGCCTCGACACAAACTATGGCTACACCTTC	CASSLDTNYGYTF
TRBV2	TRBJ1-2	TRBD1	NA	TGTGCCAGAGTCGATCAGGGGGTCAGGGGCTACACCTTC	CARVDQGVRGYTF
TRBV20-1	TRBJ1-2	TRBD1	once	TGCAGTTCGACAGGGGCCTATGGCTACACCTTC	CSSTGAYGYTF
TRBV7-2	TRBJ2-7	TRBD1	NA	TGTGCCAGCAGCCTTGCCGGGACAGGGTCGGTGTCGCACTTC	CASSLAGTGSVSHF
TRBV7-8	TRBJ2-7	TRBD2	NA	TGTGCCAGCAGCCCGCCTCCTAGCGGGGGTACCTACGAGCAGTACTTC	CASSPPPSGGTYEQYF
TRBV7-6	TRBJ2-2	NA	few	TGTGCCAGCAGCTTAGTTCGGTACGGGGAGCTGTTTTTT	CASSLVRYGELFF
TRBV6-1	TRBJ1-2	NA	NA	TGTGCCAGCAGTGAATTGTCAGGGGTCCTCTATGGCTACACCTTC	CASSELSGVLYGYTF
TRBV18	TRBJ2-3	TRBD2	once	TGTGCCAGCTCCCTGAGCGGGGGCGAGGATGGAGCGGATACGCAGTATTTT	CASSLSGGEDGADTQYF
TRBV19	TRBJ2-5	TRBD2	NA	TGTGCCAGTAGTATAGAGGGAATAGCGGGGGTCCAAGAGACCCAGTACTTC	CASSIEGIAGVQETQYF
TRBV4-1	TRBJ2-7	TRBD1	NA	TGCGCCAGCAGCCAAGATGTAGGGGACAGGGCAGAACCCGAGCAGTACTTC	CASSQDVGDRAEPEQYF